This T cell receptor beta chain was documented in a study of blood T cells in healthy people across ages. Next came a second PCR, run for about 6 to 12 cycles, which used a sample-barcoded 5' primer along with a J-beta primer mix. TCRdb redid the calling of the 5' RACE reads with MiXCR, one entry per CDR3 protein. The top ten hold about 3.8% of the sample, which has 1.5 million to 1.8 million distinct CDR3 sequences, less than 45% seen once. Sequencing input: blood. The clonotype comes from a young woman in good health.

This chain's CDR3 is CASSQMSTRSEQYF. DNA of the CDR3: TGCGCCAGCAGCCAAATGAGCACCCGGAGTGAGCAGTACTTC. J is TRBJ2-5 and V is TRBV4-3; no reliable D call. There are 14 residues in the CDR3. In germline, CDR1 is LGHNA, CDR2 YSLEER. The V end lost 2 bases, the J end lost 11 bases, and 18 bases lay between the germline ends.